This is a list of T cell receptor beta chains from one sample in a study of PD-L1 blockade in urothelial cancer. This table comes from immunoSEQ multiplex PCR, and its TCRdb copy is limited to in-frame clones, with some not included. The table lists fewer than 25,000 clones, approximately 83% of them singletons. The source was PBMCs, collected around atezolizumab (anti-PD-L1) treatment. The source is a man aged 45-65 years with urothelial cancer. The CDR3 runs from the conserved cysteine through the conserved F or W. Fields, in order: V gene, J gene, D gene, clone size, CDR3 protein, CDR3 DNA. The D gene is left open where the match is weak. Clone sizes are given selectively: once, few, many, or a class where the clone is expanded.

V: TRBV10-3; J: TRBJ1-5; D: TRBD1; size: NA; CDR3: CAISETGVGGQPQHF; DNA: TGTGCCATCAGTGAGACAGGGGTTGGAGGGCAGCCCCAGCATTTT
V: TRBV5-1; J: TRBJ1-3; D: NA; size: NA; CDR3: CASSLDRAGNTIYF; DNA: TGCGCCAGCAGCTTGGACAGGGCTGGAAACACCATATATTTT
V: TRBV14; J: TRBJ1-1; D: NA; size: NA; CDR3: CASSQRVKNTEAFF; DNA: TGTGCCAGCAGTCAACGGGTCAAGAACACTGAAGCTTTCTTT
V: TRBV6-4; J: TRBJ2-6; D: TRBD1; size: NA; CDR3: CASSETGAGANVLTF; DNA: TGTGCCAGCAGTGAAACAGGGGCTGGGGCCAACGTCCTGACTTTC
V: TRBV7-2; J: TRBJ2-1; D: NA; size: NA; CDR3: CASSLALARTEQFF; DNA: TGTGCCAGCAGCTTAGCCCTAGCGCGCACTGAGCAGTTCTTC
V: TRBV5-4; J: TRBJ2-3; D: NA; size: NA; CDR3: CASSSGQYHTDTQYF; DNA: TGTGCCAGCAGCTCTGGACAGTACCATACCGATACGCAGTATTTT
V: TRBV2; J: TRBJ2-3; D: NA; size: NA; CDR3: CASSVEMALPSTDTQYF; DNA: TGTGCCAGCAGTGTGGAGATGGCCCTCCCTAGCACAGATACGCAGTATTTT
V: TRBV5-1; J: TRBJ2-3; D: TRBD1; size: NA; CDR3: CASSLRDSYPDTQYF; DNA: TGCGCCAGCAGCTTACGGGACAGTTATCCAGATACGCAGTATTTT
V: TRBV2; J: TRBJ1-3; D: NA; size: NA; CDR3: CASSEEQGSRNTIYF; DNA: TGTGCCAGCAGTGAGGAACAGGGCAGTCGGAACACCATATATTTT
V: TRBV7-8; J: TRBJ2-2; D: TRBD2; size: NA; CDR3: CASSLAPLTTSGTGELFF; DNA: TGTGCCAGCAGCTTAGCCCCCCTGACGACTAGCGGGACCGGGGAGCTGTTTTTT
V: TRBV5-5; J: TRBJ1-5; D: TRBD1; size: NA; CDR3: CASSSGQGSWPQHF; DNA: TGTGCCAGCAGTTCCGGACAGGGCTCGTGGCCCCAGCATTTT
V: TRBV6-1; J: TRBJ1-2; D: TRBD1; size: medium-sized; CDR3: CASSVGTDNGYTF; DNA: TGTGCCAGCAGTGTCGGGACAGATAATGGCTACACCTTC
V: TRBV11-2; J: TRBJ1-2; D: TRBD1; size: few; CDR3: CASSLDHGTGDGYTF; DNA: TGTGCCAGCAGCTTAGATCATGGGACAGGGGATGGCTACACCTTC